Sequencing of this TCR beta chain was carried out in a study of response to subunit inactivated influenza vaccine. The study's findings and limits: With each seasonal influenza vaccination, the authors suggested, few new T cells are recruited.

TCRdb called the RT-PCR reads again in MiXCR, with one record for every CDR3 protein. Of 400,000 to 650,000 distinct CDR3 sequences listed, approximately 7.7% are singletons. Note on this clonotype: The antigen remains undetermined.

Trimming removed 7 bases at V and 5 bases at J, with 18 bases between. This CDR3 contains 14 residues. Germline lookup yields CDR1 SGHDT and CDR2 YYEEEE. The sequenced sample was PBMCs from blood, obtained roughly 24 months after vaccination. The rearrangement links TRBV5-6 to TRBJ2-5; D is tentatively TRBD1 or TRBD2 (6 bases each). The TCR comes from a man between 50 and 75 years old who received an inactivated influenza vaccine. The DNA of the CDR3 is TGTGCCAGCGGCCCCGGGGGCCGGTGGGAGACCCAGTACTTC. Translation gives CASGPGGRWETQYF.